The 6 T cell receptor beta chains given below trace back to one sample, sequenced in a study of blood T cells in healthy people across ages. For the second PCR, which ran for about 6 to 11 cycles, a sample-barcoded 5' primer and a J-beta primer mix were used. Via MiXCR, TCRdb re-called the 5' RACE reads, giving one row per CDR3 protein. Among 1,500,000 or so distinct CDR3 sequences listed, roughly 59% were seen once. Sequencing was carried out using blood. These receptors all come from a man aged 18 to 30 in good health.

The chain couples TRBV29-1 to TRBJ2-1; D possibly uses TRBD1 or TRBD2 (5 bases each). Trimming left V 1 base short and J 6 bases short, with 13 bases between. This CDR3 comprises 14 residues. Germline lookup yields CDR1 SQVTM and CDR2 ANQGSEA. As DNA, the CDR3 is TGCAGCGTTGAAGGCCAGGGACGGTGCAATGAGCAGTTCTTC. This gives the protein CSVEGQGRCNEQFF.

This clonotype has a handful of counts. The chain couples TRBV7-2 to TRBJ2-3; D may be TRBD1 (6 bases). The V gene lost 4 bases and the J gene lost 2 bases, with 10 bases spanning the gap. The CDR3 extends over 14 amino acids. The germline V gene encodes CDR1 SGHTA and CDR2 FQGNSA. The CDR3 region has the DNA TGTGCCAGCAGCTCGGGACACCCCACAGATACGCAGTATTTT. Amino acids: CASSSGHPTDTQYF.

Notes on this clonotype: A junction end diverges from the germline sequence, so it may reflect a read error. The J gene is TRBJ2-7, the V gene TRBV7-2; no firm D call. The CDR3 loop spans 16 amino acids. The germline V gene encodes CDR1 SGHTA and CDR2 FQGNSA. In DNA, the CDR3 is TGTGTCAGCAGCTTAGGTCCCGTCTATAATTCCTACGAGCAGTACTTC. Translated: CVSSLGPVYNSYEQYF. Based on the CDR3 plus reference TRBV7-2 and TRBJ2-7, the full variable domain is GAGVSQSPSNKVTEKGKDVELRCDPISGHTALYWYRQSLGQGLEFLIYFQGNSAPDKSGLPSDRFSAERTGGSVSTLTIQRTQQEDSAVYLCVSSLGPVYNSYEQYFGPGTRLTVT.

This sequence joins TRBV29-1 and TRBJ2-3, with D unclear. V was clipped by 6 bases and J by 2 bases, with 6 bases between them. This CDR3 has 11 residues. CDR1 SQVTM and CDR2 ANQGSEA come from the germline V gene. The chain's CDR3 is CSVPNTDTQYF. The DNA of the CDR3 is TGCAGCGTCCCCAACACAGATACGCAGTATTTT.

This clonotype was counted ten times or more. The chain combines TRBV7-9 with TRBJ1-2, with D unclear. CDR3 length: 13 residues. Between the trimmed V and J ends, which lost 1 base and 5 bases, there was a span of 8 bases. Germline CDR1 SEHNR, CDR2 FQNEAQ (reference sequence). Here the CDR3 DNA reads TGTGCCAGCAGCTTAGACAGTCCTTATGGCTACACCTTC. Translation gives CASSLDSPYGYTF.

This clonotype appeared once. The gene calls are TRBV29-1 and TRBJ2-4; TRBD2 agrees at 8 bases. The end of the DNA is better explained by TRBJ2-7, so the J call may be wrong. Germline V gene sequence: CDR1 SQVTM, CDR2 ANQGSEA. The CDR3 has 12 residues. The CDR3 DNA follows: TGCAGCGTTGGAGGACTAGCCTCCGAGCAGTACTTC. This gives the protein CSVGGLASEQYF.